This TCR beta chain was captured by sequencing in a study of shared clonotypes between healthy human individuals. For the study at large: The donor group consisted of two women and three men, aged 18 to 49. The study's findings and limits: Sharing across four donors was highest in naive CD4 (approximately 5%) and lowest in memory CD8 (roughly 0.4%).

The split of CD4+ cells yielded CD45RA+ naive and CD45RA-negative memory subsets. This clone came up a few times. Antigen specificity is unknown. Per germline, CDR1 LNHDA and CDR2 SQIVND (reference sequence). Trimming left V 3 bases short and J 6 bases short, with 14 bases between. The CDR3 runs to 14 residues. The data were produced by immunoSEQ multiplex PCR, yet TCRdb's version contains in-frame clones alone and is incomplete. In the table there are about 2.3 million clones, roughly 90% of which are singletons. The sequenced sample was naive CD4+ T cells from PBMCs. The sample's subset: CD45RA+ positively selected. The chain couples TRBV19 to TRBJ1-1, with D possibly matching TRBD1 (5 bases). This receptor was obtained from a man aged 18 to 35 in good health. Some clones in this sample may be carry-over from other donors' samples. The CDR3 region has the DNA TGTGCCAGTAGTATCATCCAGGGAGGGGCTGAAGCTTTCTTT. It translates to CASSIIQGGAEAFF.